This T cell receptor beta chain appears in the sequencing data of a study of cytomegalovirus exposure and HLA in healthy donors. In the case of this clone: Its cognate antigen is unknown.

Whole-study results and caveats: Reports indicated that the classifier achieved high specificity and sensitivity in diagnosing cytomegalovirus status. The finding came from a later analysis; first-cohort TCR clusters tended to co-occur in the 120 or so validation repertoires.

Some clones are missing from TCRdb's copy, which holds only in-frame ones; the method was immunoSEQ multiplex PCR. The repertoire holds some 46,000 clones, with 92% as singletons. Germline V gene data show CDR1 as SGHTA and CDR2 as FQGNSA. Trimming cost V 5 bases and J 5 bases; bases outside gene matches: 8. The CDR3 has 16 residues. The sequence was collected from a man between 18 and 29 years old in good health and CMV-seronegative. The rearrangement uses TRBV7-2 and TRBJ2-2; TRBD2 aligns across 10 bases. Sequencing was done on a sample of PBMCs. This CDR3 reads CASSLISGGPTGELFF. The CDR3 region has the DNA TGTGCCAGCAGCCTCATTAGCGGGGGGCCTACCGGGGAGCTGTTTTTT.